This T cell receptor (beta chain) is from a study of blood T cell repertoires in COVID-19. At the level of the study: Specimens from acute and convalescent COVID-19 originated in the United States, Italy and Spain.

The CDR3 covers 16 residues. V was clipped by 3 bases and J by 6 bases; unmatched bases: 12. Germline CDR1 reads SGHTA; CDR2 reads FQGNSA. Profiled with immunoSEQ multiplex PCR; TCRdb holds only in-frame clones, not every one. The sample gives 350,000 to 400,000 clones, 90% to 95% of which show up once; roughly 0.9% is in the top ten. Adults between about 18 and 95 years of age took part from 24 US areas. This clone showed up just a few times. The source of this sequence is a woman in her 40s who had been exposed to COVID-19. The sample was PBMCs or T cells enriched from blood (not recorded which). This chain uses TRBV7-2 with TRBJ1-2, with 8 bases that match TRBD1. CDR3 nucleotides: TGTGCCAGCAGCTTTGATTTAATTACAGGGGGTCATGGCTACACCTTC. Protein product: CASSFDLITGGHGYTF.